This T cell receptor (beta chain) was found in a study of blood T cell repertoires in COVID-19 (dated by TCRdb to 2020 to 2021). Background on the whole study: Samples covering the acute and convalescent phases of COVID-19 were provided by collaborators in the United States, Italy and Spain. The material from the prospective study consisted of cDNA or gDNA derived from T cells, B-cell-depleted T cells, or PBMCs. Deeply sampled blood TCRbeta repertoires from subjects exposed to, actively infected with, or recovered from COVID-19 were included in the dataset. A freely available public database, intended as a resource for researchers studying the immune response to SARS-CoV-2, is where the repertoires were released. The samples were drawn from the first 160 participants of the ongoing ImmuneRACE study and from about 1,200 subjects provided by 6 global collaborators. A de-identified subject ID, COVID-19 status, age in years and sex were almost always included in the sample metadata. Where HLA class I and class II types were available, the types were taken from metadata supplied by the sample provider, not from assay-based typing. Summary of the overall study and its limitations: The amount of clinical and demographic metadata varied by source and participant and was provided uncurated.

TCRbeta CDR3 regions were amplified from genomic DNA using the immunoSEQ Assay, a bias-controlled multiplex PCR. Turning to the authors' computational methods: The number of nucleated cells in each sample was estimated by amplification of reference gene primers within the assay. To quantify the absolute abundance of each unique TCRbeta CDR3 rearrangement, sequence reads were collapsed and filtered. Productive Simpson clonality was computed per sample as the square root of Simpson's diversity index over productive rearrangements. In its TCRdb copy, this immuneACCESS table keeps in-frame sequences only and misses some clones. Where compared with another copy, unresolved V genes explain less than half of these, and the others have no known cause. V and J calls and clone size are given by that table; D and trimming were obtained from the DNA. This sample has 250,000 to 300,000 clones in its table, and approximately 85% of those were observed once. The leading ten clones occupy around 2% of the sample.

As concerns this clone: This receptor's antigen is unknown. No much larger clonotype is one base removed from it; base qualities were not supplied.

In the prospective study, participants were roughly 18 to 90 years old, resided in approximately 25 geographic areas of the United States, and were enrolled through a virtual design. Cohort assignment in the prospective study relied on participant-reported clinical history from a screening survey and a study questionnaire. ImmuneRACE Cohort 3 recovered participants were defined by two consecutive negative NP/OP PCR tests, healthcare professional clearance, or symptom resolution. Each participant in the prospective study had whole blood, serum and a nasopharyngeal or oropharyngeal swab collected by mobile phlebotomists. Participants in the prospective study had the option to provide additional blood draws and questionnaires over an approximately 2-month period. Before DNA extraction, blood samples from the prospective study were shipped at room temperature or frozen. The CDR3 covers 13 residues, taking in both the cysteine and the phenylalanine. Only the CDR3 portion is preserved as DNA: 39 bases, with reading frame beginning at the first base. Reading the germline V gene gives CDR1 SGHRS and CDR2 YFSETQ. Deletion took 0 bases off V and 9 bases off J, with a span of 11 bases between the germline ends.

The receptor was derived from a woman aged 45-60 years who had recovered from COVID-19. The rearranged segments are TRBV5-1 and TRBJ2-3; a confident D gene designation cannot be given. The sample was PBMCs or T cells enriched from blood (not recorded which). The CDR3 protein sequence reads: CASSLGTISTQYF. The DNA reads as follows: TGCGCCAGCAGCTTGGGAACTATCTCCACGCAGTATTTT.